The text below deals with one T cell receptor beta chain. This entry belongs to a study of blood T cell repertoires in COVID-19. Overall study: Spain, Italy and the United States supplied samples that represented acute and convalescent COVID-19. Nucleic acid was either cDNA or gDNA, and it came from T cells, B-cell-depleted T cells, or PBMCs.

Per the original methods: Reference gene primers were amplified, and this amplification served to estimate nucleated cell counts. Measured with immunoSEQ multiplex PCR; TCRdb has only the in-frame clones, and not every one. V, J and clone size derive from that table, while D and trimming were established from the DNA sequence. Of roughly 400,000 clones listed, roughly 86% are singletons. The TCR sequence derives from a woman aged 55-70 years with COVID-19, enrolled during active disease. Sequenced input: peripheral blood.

In nucleotides, the CDR3 is TGTGCCAGTGACGGACAGGGTATGGTGCCCCAGCATTTT. Translating it yields CASDGQGMVPQHF. The chain is built from TRBV19 and TRBJ1-5; 8 bases map to TRBD1. There are 13 residues in the CDR3. The germline V gene has CDR1 LNHDA and CDR2 SQIVND (reference sequence). V lost 8 bases and J lost 9; bases outside the gene matches: 9.